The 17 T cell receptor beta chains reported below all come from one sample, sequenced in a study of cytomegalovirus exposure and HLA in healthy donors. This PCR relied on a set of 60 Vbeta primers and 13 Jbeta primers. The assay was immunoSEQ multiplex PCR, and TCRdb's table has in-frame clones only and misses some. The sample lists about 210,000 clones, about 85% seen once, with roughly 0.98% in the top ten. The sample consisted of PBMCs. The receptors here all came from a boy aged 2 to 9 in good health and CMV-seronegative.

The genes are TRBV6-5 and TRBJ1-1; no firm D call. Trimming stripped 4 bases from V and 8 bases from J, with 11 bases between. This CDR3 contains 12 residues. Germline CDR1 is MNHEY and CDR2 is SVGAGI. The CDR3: CASSLPSGEAFF. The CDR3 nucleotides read TGTGCCAGCAGTTTACCGTCAGGAGAAGCTTTCTTT.

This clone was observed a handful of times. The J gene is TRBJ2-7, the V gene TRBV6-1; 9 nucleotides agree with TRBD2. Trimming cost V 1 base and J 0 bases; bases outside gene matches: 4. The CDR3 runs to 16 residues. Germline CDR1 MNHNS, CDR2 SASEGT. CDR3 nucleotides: TGTGCCAGCAGTGAAGGGGTTAGCGGGAGCTCCTACGAGCAGTACTTC. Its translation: CASSEGVSGSSYEQYF.

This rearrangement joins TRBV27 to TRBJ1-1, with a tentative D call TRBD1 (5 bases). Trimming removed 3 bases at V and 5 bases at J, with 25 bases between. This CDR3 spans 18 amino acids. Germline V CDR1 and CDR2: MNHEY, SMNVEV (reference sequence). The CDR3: CASSFLGPGSGGKTEAFF. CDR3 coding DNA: TGTGCCAGCAGTTTCCTTGGCCCCGGGAGTGGGGGAAAGACTGAAGCTTTCTTT.

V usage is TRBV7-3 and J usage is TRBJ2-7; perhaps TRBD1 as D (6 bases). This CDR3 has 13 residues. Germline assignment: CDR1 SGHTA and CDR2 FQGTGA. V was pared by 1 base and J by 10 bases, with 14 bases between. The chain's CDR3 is CASSLSRMGQQYF. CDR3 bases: TGTGCCAGCAGCTTAAGTCGAATGGGACAACAGTACTTC.

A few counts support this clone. The DNA for the CDR3 is TGTGCCAGCAGCTCCGAGCTCAATGAGCAGTTCTTC. Its translation: CASSSELNEQFF. The rearrangement links TRBV7-6 to TRBJ2-1; D is unresolved. The V gene's germline CDR1 is SGHVS and CDR2 FNYEAQ. This CDR3 region has 12 residues. Between the trimmed V and J ends, which lost 4 bases and 6 bases, there was a span of 7 bases. Looking up the rest from reference TRBV7-6 and TRBJ2-1 gives the full variable domain: GAGVSQSPRYKVTKRGQDVALRCDPISGHVSLYWYRQALGQGPEFLTYFNYEAQQDKSGLPNDRFSAERPEGSISTLTIQRTEQRDSAMYRCASSSELNEQFFGPGTRLTVL.

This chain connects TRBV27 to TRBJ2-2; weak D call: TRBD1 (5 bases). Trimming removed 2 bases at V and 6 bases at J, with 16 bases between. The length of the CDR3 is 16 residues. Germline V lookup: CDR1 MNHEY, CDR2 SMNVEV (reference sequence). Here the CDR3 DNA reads TGTGCCAGCAGTTTAGGATCCCAGGGTGGGGCCGGGGAGCTGTTTTTT. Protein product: CASSLGSQGGAGELFF.

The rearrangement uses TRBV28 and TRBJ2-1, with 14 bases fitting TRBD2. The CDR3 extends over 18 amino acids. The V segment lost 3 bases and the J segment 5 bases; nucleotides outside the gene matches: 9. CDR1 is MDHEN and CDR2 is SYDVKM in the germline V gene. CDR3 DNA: TGTGCCAGCAGTTTGGGGACTAGCGGGAGAAAAACACACAATGAGCAGTTCTTC. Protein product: CASSLGTSGRKTHNEQFF.

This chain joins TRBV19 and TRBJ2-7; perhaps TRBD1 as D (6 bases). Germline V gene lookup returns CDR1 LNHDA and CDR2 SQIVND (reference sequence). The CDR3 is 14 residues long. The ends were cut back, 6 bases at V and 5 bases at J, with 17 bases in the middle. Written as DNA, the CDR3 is TGTGCCAGTAGCATACAGGGCCCCGCCGACGAGCAGTACTTC. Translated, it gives CASSIQGPADEQYF.

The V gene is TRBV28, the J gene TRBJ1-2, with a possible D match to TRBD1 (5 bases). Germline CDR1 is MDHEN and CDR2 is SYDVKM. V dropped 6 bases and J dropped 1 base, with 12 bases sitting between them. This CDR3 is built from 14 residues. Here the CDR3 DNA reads TGTGCCAGCAGCGGAATGGGACTTAACTATGGCTACACCTTC. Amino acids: CASSGMGLNYGYTF.

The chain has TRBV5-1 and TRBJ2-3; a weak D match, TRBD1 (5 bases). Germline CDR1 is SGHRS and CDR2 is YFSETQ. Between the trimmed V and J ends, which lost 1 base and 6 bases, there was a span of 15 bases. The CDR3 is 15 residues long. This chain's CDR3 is CASSLRQGPLDTQYF. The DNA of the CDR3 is TGCGCCAGCAGCTTGAGGCAGGGCCCTTTGGATACGCAGTATTTT.

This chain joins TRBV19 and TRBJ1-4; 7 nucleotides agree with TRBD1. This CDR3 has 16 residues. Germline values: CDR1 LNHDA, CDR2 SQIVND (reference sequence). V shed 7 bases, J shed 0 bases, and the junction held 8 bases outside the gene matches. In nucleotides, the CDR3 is TGTGCCAGTACCAAACAGGGGCCCGCAACTAATGAAAAACTGTTTTTT. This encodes CASTKQGPATNEKLFF. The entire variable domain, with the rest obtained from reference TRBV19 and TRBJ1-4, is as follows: DGGITQSPKYLFRKEGQNVTLSCEQNLNHDAMYWYRQDPGQGLRLIYYSQIVNDFQKGDIAEGYSVSREKKESFPLTVTSAQKNPTAFYLCASTKQGPATNEKLFFGSGTQLSVL.

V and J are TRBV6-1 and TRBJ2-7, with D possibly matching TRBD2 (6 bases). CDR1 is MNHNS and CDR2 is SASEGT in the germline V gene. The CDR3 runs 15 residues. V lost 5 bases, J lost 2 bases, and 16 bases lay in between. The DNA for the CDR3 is TGTGCCAGCAGTTCCCCCGGGGGAGGAGCCTACGAGCAGTACTTC. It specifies CASSSPGGGAYEQYF.

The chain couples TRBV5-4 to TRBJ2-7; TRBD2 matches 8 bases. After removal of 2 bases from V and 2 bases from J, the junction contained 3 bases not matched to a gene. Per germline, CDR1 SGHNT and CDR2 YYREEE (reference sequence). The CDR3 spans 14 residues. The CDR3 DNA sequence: TGTGCCAGCAGCTTCGGGGGGGACCCCTACGAGCAGTACTTC. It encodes CASSFGGDPYEQYF.

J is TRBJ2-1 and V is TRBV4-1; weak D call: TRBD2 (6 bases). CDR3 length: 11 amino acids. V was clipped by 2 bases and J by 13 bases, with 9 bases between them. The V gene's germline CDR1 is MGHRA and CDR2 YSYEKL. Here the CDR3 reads CASSQRDSQFF. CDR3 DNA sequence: TGCGCCAGCAGCCAACGGGACTCTCAGTTCTTC.

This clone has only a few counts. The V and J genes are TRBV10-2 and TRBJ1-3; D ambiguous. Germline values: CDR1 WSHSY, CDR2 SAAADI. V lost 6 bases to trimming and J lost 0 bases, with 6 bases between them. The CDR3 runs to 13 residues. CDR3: CASSPSSGNTIYF. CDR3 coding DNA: TGCGCCAGCAGCCCTAGCTCTGGAAACACCATATATTTT.

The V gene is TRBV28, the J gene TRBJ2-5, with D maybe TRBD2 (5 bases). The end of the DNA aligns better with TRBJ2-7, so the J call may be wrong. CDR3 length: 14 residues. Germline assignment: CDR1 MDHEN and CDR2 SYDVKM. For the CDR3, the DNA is TGTGCCAGCAGTTTCCGGGGTAGGTCCTACGAGCAGTACTTC. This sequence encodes CASSFRGRSYEQYF.

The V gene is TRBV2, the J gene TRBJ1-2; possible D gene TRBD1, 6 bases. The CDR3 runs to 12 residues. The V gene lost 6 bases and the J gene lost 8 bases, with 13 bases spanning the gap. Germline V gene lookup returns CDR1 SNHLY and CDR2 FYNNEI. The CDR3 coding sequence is TGTGCCAGCAGAGATGACAGGATGGGCTACACCTTC. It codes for CASRDDRMGYTF.